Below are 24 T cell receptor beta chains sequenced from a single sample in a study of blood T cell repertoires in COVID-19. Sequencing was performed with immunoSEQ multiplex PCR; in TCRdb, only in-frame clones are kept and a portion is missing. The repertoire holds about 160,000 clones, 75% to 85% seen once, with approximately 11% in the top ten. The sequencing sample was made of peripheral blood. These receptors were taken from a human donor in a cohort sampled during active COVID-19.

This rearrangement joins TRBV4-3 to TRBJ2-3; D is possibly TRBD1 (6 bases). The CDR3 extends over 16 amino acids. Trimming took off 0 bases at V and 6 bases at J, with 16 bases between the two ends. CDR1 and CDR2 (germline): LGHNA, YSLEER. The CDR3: CASSQEYRVKQDTQYF. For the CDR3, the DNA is TGCGCCAGCAGCCAAGAATACAGGGTCAAACAGGATACGCAGTATTTT.

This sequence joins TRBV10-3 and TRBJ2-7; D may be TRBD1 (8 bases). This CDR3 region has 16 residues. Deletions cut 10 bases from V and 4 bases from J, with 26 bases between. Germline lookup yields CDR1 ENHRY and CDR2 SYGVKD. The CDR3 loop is CATIDYRGTTKYEQYF. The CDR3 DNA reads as TGTGCCACCATAGATTACAGGGGGACTACGAAATACGAGCAGTACTTC.

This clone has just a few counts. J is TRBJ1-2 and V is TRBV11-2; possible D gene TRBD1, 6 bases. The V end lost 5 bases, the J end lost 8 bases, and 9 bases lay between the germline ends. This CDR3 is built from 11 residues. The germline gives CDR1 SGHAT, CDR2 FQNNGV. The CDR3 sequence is CASSQGKGYTF. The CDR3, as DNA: TGTGCCAGCAGCCAGGGGAAAGGCTACACCTTC.

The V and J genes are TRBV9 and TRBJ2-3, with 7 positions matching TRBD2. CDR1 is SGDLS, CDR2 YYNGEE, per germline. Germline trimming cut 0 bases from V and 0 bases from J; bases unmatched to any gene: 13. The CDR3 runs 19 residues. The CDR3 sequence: CASSVDGINSGPSTDTQYF. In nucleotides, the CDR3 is TGTGCCAGCAGCGTAGATGGAATAAATAGCGGGCCTAGCACAGATACGCAGTATTTT.

This CDR3 is CASSVGIGGRDGYTF. CDR3 nucleotide sequence: TGCGCCAGCAGCGTAGGGATAGGGGGCCGAGATGGCTACACCTTC. V and J are TRBV5-1 and TRBJ1-2; 7 bases map to TRBD1. V lost 4 bases to trimming and J lost 6 bases; unmatched junction nucleotides: 12. The CDR3 covers 15 residues. Germline values: CDR1 SGHRS, CDR2 YFSETQ. The full variable domain, rest sourced from reference TRBV5-1 and TRBJ1-2, is KAGVTQTPRYLIKTRGQQVTLSCSPISGHRSVSWYQQTPGQGLQFLFEYFSETQRNKGNFPGRFSGRQFSNSRSEMNVSTLELGDSALYLCASSVGIGGRDGYTFGSGTRLTVV.

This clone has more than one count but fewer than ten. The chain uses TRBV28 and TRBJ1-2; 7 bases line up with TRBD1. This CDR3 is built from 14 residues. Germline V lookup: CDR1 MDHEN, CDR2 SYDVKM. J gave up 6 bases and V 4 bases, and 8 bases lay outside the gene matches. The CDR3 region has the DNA TGTGCCAGCAGTTCCTTGGCGGGACAGAATGGCTACACCTTC. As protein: CASSSLAGQNGYTF.

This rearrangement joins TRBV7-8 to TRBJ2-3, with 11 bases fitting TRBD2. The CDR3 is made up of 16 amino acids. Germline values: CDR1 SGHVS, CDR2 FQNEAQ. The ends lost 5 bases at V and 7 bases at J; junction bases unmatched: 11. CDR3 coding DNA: TGTGCCAGCAGCCCCCCCCCGACTAGCGGGGCATATACGCAGTATTTT. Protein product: CASSPPPTSGAYTQYF.

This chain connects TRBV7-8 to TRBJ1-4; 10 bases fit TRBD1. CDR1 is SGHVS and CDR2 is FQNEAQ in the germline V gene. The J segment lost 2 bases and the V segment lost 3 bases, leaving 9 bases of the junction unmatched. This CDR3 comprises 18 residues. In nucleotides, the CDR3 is TGTGCCAGCAGCTTTGGACAGGGGGGCGGTAGGACTAATGAAAAACTGTTTTTT. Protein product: CASSFGQGGGRTNEKLFF.

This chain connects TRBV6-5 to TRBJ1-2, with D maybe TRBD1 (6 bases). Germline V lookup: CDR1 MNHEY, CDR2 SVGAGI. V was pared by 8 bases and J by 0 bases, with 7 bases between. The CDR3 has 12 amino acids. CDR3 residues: CASQGPNYGYTF. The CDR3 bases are TGTGCCAGCCAGGGGCCTAACTATGGCTACACCTTC.

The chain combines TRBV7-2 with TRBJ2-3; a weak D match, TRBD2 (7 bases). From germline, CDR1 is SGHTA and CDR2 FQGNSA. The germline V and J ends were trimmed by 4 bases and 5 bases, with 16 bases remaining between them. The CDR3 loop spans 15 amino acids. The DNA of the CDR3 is TGTGCCAGCAGCTGGGTCCTCGGGGGGCAAGATACGCAGTATTTT. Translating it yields CASSWVLGGQDTQYF.

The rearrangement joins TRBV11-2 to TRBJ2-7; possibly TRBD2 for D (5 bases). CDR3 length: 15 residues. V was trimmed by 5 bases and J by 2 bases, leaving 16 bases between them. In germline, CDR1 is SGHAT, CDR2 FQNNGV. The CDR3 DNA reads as TGTGCCAGCAGCCAAGCGTCCGGGATGGCCTACGAGCAGTACTTC. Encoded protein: CASSQASGMAYEQYF.

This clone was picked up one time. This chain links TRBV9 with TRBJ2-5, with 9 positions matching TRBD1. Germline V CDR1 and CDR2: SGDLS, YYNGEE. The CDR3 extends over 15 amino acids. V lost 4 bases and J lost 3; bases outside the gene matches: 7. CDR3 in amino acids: CASSTKGQGEETQYF. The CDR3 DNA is TGTGCCAGCAGCACCAAGGGACAGGGAGAAGAGACCCAGTACTTC.

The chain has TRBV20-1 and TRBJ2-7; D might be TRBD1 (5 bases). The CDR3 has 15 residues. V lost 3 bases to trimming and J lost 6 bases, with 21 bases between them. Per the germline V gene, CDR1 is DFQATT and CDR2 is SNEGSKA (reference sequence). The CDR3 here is CSASTRKGSHSEQYF. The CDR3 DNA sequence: TGCAGTGCTAGTACGAGGAAGGGGTCGCATAGCGAGCAGTACTTC.

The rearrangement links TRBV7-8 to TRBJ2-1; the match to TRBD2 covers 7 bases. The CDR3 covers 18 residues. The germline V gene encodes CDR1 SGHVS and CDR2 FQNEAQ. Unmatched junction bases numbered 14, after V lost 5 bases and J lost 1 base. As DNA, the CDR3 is TGTGCCAGCAGCCTCGTCCCCTTGGCGGGAGTTTCCTACAATGAGCAGTTCTTC. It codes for CASSLVPLAGVSYNEQFF.

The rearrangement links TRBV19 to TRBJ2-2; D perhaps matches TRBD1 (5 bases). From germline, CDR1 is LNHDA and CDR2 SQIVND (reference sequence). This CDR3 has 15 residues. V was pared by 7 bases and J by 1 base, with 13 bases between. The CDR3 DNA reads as TGTGCCAGTAATGGGGCCAATAGGAACACCGGGGAGCTGTTTTTT. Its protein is CASNGANRNTGELFF.

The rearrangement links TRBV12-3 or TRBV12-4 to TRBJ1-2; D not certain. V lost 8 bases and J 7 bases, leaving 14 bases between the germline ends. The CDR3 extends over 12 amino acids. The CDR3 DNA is TGTGCCAGCGAGCCTATACCCGGTGGCTACACCTTC. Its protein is CASEPIPGGYTF.

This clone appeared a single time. The CDR3 DNA is TGTGCCAGCAGTGAAGGCCAGAGGGAGACCCAGTACTTC. Amino acids: CASSEGQRETQYF. The chain is built from TRBV28 and TRBJ2-5, with D unclear. V was trimmed by 5 bases and J by 5 bases, leaving 12 bases between them. Germline-derived CDR1 and CDR2 are MDHEN and SYDVKM. This CDR3 has 13 amino acids.

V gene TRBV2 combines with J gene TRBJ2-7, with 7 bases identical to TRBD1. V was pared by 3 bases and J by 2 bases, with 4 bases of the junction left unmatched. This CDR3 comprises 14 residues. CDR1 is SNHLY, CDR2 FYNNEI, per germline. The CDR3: CASSDAQGTYEQYF. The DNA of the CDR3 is TGTGCCAGCAGTGATGCACAGGGGACCTACGAGCAGTACTTC.

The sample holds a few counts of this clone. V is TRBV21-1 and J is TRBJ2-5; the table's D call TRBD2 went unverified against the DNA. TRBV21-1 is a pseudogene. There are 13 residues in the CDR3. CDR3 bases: TGTGCCGGGGGGGGGCGAGTCGGTGAGACCCAGTACTTC. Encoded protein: CAGGGRVGETQYF.

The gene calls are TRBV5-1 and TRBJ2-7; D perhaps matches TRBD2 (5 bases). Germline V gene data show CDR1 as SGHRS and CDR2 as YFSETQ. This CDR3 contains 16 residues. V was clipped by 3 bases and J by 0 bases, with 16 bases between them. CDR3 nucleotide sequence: TGCGCCAGCAGCTATCACGAGGGCAGGCTCTCCTACGAGCAGTACTTC. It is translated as CASSYHEGRLSYEQYF.

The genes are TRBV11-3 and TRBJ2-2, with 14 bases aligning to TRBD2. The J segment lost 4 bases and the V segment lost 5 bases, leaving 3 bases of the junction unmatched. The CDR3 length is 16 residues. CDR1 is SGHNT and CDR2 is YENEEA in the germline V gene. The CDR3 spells CASSGTSGSSTGELFF. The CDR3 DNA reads TGTGCCAGCAGCGGGACTAGCGGGAGTTCCACCGGGGAGCTGTTTTTT.

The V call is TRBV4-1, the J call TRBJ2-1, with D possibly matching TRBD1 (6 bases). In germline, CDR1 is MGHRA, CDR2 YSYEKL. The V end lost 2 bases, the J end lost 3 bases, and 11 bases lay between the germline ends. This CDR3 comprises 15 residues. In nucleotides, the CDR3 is TGCGCCAGCAGCCAAAGAGCAGGGGTCTACAATGAGCAGTTCTTC. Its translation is CASSQRAGVYNEQFF.

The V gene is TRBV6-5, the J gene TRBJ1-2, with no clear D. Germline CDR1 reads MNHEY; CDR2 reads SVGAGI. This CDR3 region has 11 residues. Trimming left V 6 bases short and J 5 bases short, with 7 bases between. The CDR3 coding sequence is TGTGCCAGCAGAGGCGGGTATGGCTACACCTTC. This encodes CASRGGYGYTF.

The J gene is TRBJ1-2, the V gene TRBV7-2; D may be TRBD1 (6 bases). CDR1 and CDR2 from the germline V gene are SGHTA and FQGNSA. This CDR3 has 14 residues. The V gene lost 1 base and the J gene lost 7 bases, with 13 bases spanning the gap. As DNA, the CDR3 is TGTGCCAGCAGCTTAGAATACGGGGGGCCTGGCTACACCTTC. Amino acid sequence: CASSLEYGGPGYTF. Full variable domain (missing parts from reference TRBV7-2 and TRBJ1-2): GAGVSQSPSNKVTEKGKDVELRCDPISGHTALYWYRQSLGQGLEFLIYFQGNSAPDKSGLPSDRFSAERTGGSVSTLTIQRTQQEDSAVYLCASSLEYGGPGYTFGSGTRLTVV.